The clone carrying this T cell receptor beta chain showed up just a few times. Germline V lookup: CDR1 DFQATT, CDR2 SNEGSKA (reference sequence). Trimming removed 0 bases at V and 5 bases at J, with 9 bases between. The CDR3 has 13 amino acids. This sample stems from a study of T cells in Graves' hyperthyroidism and ophthalmopathy. Study overall: Peripheral blood was taken when the disease was first diagnosed, before any treatment began.

RNA transcripts gave rise to amplified TCR beta CDR3 regions. First-round RT-PCR with HTBI primers amplified the TCR CDR3 region. TCRdb re-called the multiplex PCR reads with MiXCR, one entry per CDR3 protein. The sample holds approximately 360,000 distinct CDR3 sequences, 25% seen once. Source material: blood. This chain connects TRBV20-1 to TRBJ2-3; no clear D gene. The TCR was taken from a man aged 45-65 years with Graves' hyperthyroidism. The CDR3 DNA sequence: TGCAGTGCTAGAGATGCCCTGGGAGATACGCAGTATTTT. It encodes CSARDALGDTQYF.